A selection of T cell receptor beta chains follows, all from one sample in a study of human T cells and chemical hapten exposure. MiXCR, applied by TCRdb to the RACE reads, yields one record per CDR3 protein. This table holds 150,000 to 200,000 distinct CDR3 sequences, about 22% found once. The sample here was whole blood, taken in connection with sensitization to the hapten diphenylcyclopropenone (DPC). All receptors derive from a middle-aged woman with alopecia areata. Some clones in this sample may be carry-over from other donors' samples. Both conserved end residues are part of each CDR3. A D gene is named only where the DNA matches it firmly. Size is stated for part of the rows, as once, few or many counts, or as a class when the clone is expanded.

clone_size	d_call	v_call	j_call	cdr3_nt	cdr3_aa
.	.	TRBV20-1	TRBJ2-1	TGCAGTGCTAGGGTCGGGGGCGCTCCGCAGACTGAGCAGTTCTTC	CSARVGGAPQTEQFF
.	.	TRBV12-3/TRBV12-4	TRBJ2-2	TGTGCCAGCAGTTTTATTGGACTATCTGCCGGGGAGCTGTTTTTT	CASSFIGLSAGELFF
few	.	TRBV3-1	TRBJ1-2	TGTGCCAGCAGCCAGTCGGGCGGACCCTCTTATGGCTACACCTTC	CASSQSGGPSYGYTF
many	TRBD2	TRBV4-2	TRBJ2-1	TGTGCCAGCAGCCAGGACGGACTAGCGGGAGCTCGGGGCAATGAGCAGTTCTTC	CASSQDGLAGARGNEQFF
.	TRBD2	TRBV12-3/TRBV12-4	TRBJ2-2	TGTGCCAGCAAGGACCGCGGGACTAGCGGGACTGGGGAGCTGTTTTTT	CASKDRGTSGTGELFF
.	.	TRBV5-5	TRBJ2-5	TGTGCCAGCAGCCGGGGACTGGAAGAGACCCAGTACTTC	CASSRGLEETQYF
.	.	TRBV20-1	TRBJ1-1	TGCAGTGCTAGTGTGGGGGACACTGAAGCTTTCTTT	CSASVGDTEAFF
.	.	TRBV10-3	TRBJ1-2	TGTGCCGCTCGTCAACGGGGGAGCGATGGCTACACCTTC	CAARQRGSDGYTF
.	.	TRBV7-3	TRBJ2-6	TGTGCCAGCAGCTTAAGGCCCCAACTCTCTGGGGCCAACGTCCTGACTTTC	CASSLRPQLSGANVLTF
.	.	TRBV6-1	TRBJ2-7	TGTGCCAGCAGTGATCTCGGCCTTCACTACGAGCAGTACTTC	CASSDLGLHYEQYF
.	.	TRBV4-2	TRBJ1-3	TGTGCCAGCAGCCAAGAAGGCACCCGCTCTGGAAACACCATATATTTT	CASSQEGTRSGNTIYF
once	.	TRBV2	TRBJ2-3	TGTGCCAGCAGTGAAGTGAACAGAGATACGCAGTATTTT	CASSEVNRDTQYF
few	.	TRBV7-9	TRBJ1-3	TGTGCCAGCAGCTTAGCGAGCGGGGGCTTCGGAAACACCATATATTTT	CASSLASGGFGNTIYF
.	.	TRBV7-2	TRBJ2-3	TGTGCCAGCAGCCCTTTCGCAGATACGCAGTATTTT	CASSPFADTQYF
.	.	TRBV19	TRBJ1-2	TGTGCCAGTTACGACAGGATCTATGGCTACACCTTC	CASYDRIYGYTF
few	.	TRBV15	TRBJ1-5	TGTGCCACCAGGCAGGGGATTAGCAATCAGCCCCAGCATTTT	CATRQGISNQPQHF
few	.	TRBV6-6	TRBJ1-6	TGTGCCAGCAGTCCGCGGACGGGGTCGGGTTCACCCCTCCACTTT	CASSPRTGSGSPLHF
.	.	TRBV28	TRBJ1-5	TGTGCCAGCAGTTTGATCGGACTTCTAATAGGTCAGCCCCAGCATTTT	CASSLIGLLIGQPQHF
.	.	TRBV9	TRBJ2-7	TGTGCCAGCAGCGTAGGTCCGAACTCCTACGAGCAGTACTTC	CASSVGPNSYEQYF
.	TRBD1	TRBV27	TRBJ2-7	TGTGCCAGCAGTTGGGACAGGGTAAGCGAGCAGTACTTC	CASSWDRVSEQYF
.	TRBD2	TRBV6-5	TRBJ2-1	TGTGCCAGCAGGACGAGACTAGCGGGAGGGGGCAATGAGCAGTTCTTC	CASRTRLAGGGNEQFF
.	.	TRBV6-2/TRBV6-3	TRBJ2-2	TGTGCCAGCAGTGACTTGGGGGCCGGGGAGCTGTTTTTT	CASSDLGAGELFF
many	TRBD2	TRBV29-1	TRBJ2-1	TGCAGCGTTGGCGGGGGGTCCTACAATGAGCAGTTCTTC	CSVGGGSYNEQFF
few	.	TRBV5-1	TRBJ2-1	TGCGCCAGCAGCCCCGGCGTCAACAATGAGCAGTTCTTC	CASSPGVNNEQFF
.	.	TRBV12-3/TRBV12-4	TRBJ1-5	TGTGCCAGCAGTTTAGCAACGGGGCAGCCCCAGCATTTT	CASSLATGQPQHF
.	.	TRBV6-1	TRBJ2-7	TGTGCCAGCAGTTCGTCCCGGGACTTTGCCTACGAGCAGTACTTC	CASSSSRDFAYEQYF
.	.	TRBV3-1	TRBJ1-1	TGTGCCAGCAGCCAAGATGGCCTGAACACTGAAGCTTTCTTT	CASSQDGLNTEAFF
.	.	TRBV5-1	TRBJ2-3	TGCGCCAGCAGCTCAACGGGAACGTCTAGCACAGATACGCAGTATTTT	CASSSTGTSSTDTQYF